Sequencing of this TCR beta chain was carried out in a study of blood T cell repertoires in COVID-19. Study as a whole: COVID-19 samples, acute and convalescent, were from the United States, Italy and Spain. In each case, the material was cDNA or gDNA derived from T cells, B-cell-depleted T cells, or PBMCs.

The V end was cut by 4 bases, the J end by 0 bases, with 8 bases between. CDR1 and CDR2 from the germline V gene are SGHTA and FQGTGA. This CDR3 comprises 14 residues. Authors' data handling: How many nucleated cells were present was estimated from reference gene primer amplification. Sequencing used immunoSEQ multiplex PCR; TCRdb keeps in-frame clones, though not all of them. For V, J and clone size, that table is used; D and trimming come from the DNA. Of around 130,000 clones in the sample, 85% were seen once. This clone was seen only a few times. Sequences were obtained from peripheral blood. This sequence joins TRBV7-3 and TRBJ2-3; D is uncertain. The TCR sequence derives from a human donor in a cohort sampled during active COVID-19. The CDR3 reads CASSSGSSTDTQYF. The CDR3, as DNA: TGTGCCAGCAGCTCCGGGTCTAGCACAGATACGCAGTATTTT.